Detailed here is one T cell receptor beta chain. This clonotype was counted ten times or more. Its antigen is currently not known. Nothing much larger sits one base from this clone, and base qualities are not available. This record comes from a study of Graves' ophthalmopathy and Graves' hyperthyroidism (dated by TCRdb to about 2018). Regarding the research as a whole: Peripheral blood samples were taken at the time of initial diagnosis, before any treatment was given. TCR beta repertoire signatures were used to distinguish Graves' ophthalmopathy from Graves' hyperthyroidism and to predict progression to ophthalmopathy. In total, around 140 blood samples were TCR-sequenced: approximately 40 ophthalmopathy, some 75 hyperthyroidism and some 17 hyperthyroidism-to-ophthalmopathy patients. To explore V-J signatures distinguishing ophthalmopathy from hyperthyroidism, a discovery set of under 110 patients (fewer than 45 ophthalmopathy, around 55 stable hyperthyroidism) was enrolled. An independent validation cohort was composed of some 19 hyperthyroidism patients and over 15 patients who later progressed from hyperthyroidism to ophthalmopathy. In roughly 6 hyperthyroidism patients, T-cell repertoires of thyroid tissue and blood were compared. Following sampling, methimazole starting at 30 mg daily was administered to hyperthyroidism patients, and high-dose intravenous methylprednisolone was administered to ophthalmopathy patients. For training and testing, the roughly 100 patients in the discovery cohort were randomly divided in a 7:3 ratio.

The ophthalmopathy patients had moderately to severely active disease, with a Clinical Activity Score of 3 or higher, a NOSPECS grade of 4 or higher, and a disease duration of less than 3 months. Patients were excluded if they had other autoimmune diseases, uncontrolled infections, pregnancy or lactation. Diagnosis was based on clinical symptoms, serum thyroxine, TRAb, thyroid ultrasound and orbital computed tomography. Ficoll-Paque density gradient centrifugation was used to isolate PBMCs from 8 to 10 ml of fresh peripheral blood. Total RNA was extracted with Trizol reagent and quality-checked on an Agilent 2100 Bioanalyzer. For repertoire sequencing, the TCR beta CDR3 regions were amplified from RNA transcripts. A first-round RT-PCR used HTBI primers with the Qiagen OneStep RT-PCR kit, followed by a second-round multiplex PCR, size selection and purification. Libraries were sequenced paired-end with 100 bp reads on an Illumina HiSeq2000. As for the authors' bioinformatics: SOAPnuke was used to process the reads, throwing out any read that had adapters, had uncalled bases, had a mean Phred below 15, or lacked an exact constant-primer or identifier match. COPE v1.2.5 was used to merge high-quality paired reads. Clonotypes were defined as unique nucleotide sequences and were aligned to IMGT TRB V, D and J references using MiTCR v1.1. The analysis was limited to V-J combinations with a frequency above 0.0001, which together covered more than 98% of repertoires. A TCR clonal expansion and chaos score per V-J combination was defined as the ratio of F50 clonal expansion to chaos observed in the TCRdist matrix. Welch's t-statistics and random forest were used to reduce the features to 13 V-J combinations, which were then used as input to a naive Bayes classifier. The Morisita-Horn index was used to measure how similar the thyroid and blood repertoires were. The public reads were reprocessed in TCRdb via fastp at Q25 and MiXCR, keeping in-frame beta chains. Identical CDR3 protein sequences are pooled into one entry, listed with their most common genes and DNA. None of the V and J calls come from the authors' own analysis; TCRdb made them. Recorded for this sample are nearly 400,000 distinct CDR3 sequences; about 18% of them occurred a single time. The ten largest account for 1.6% of the sample.

Broader findings and caveats from the paper: Ophthalmopathy was separated from stable hyperthyroidism by the 13-signature model with 87.88% sensitivity and 81% to 84% specificity in cross-validation and with 80%/75% in the test set. In validation, the model predicted ophthalmopathy progression with 55% to 71% sensitivity and about 77% specificity; some 13 predicted patients were CT-confirmed with GO in a median of about 6.2 months. Most expanded thyroid clonotypes with a frequency above 0.001 also appeared in blood, which suggests that blood repertoires may reflect the immune response in the thyroid. Sample size was not predetermined statistically, and investigators were not blinded to group allocation.

Its CDR3 holds 12 amino acids, cysteine through phenylalanine. Kept here is only the CDR3 DNA, which spans 36 bases and is read in frame from base 1. V loses 6 bases, J loses 4 bases, and the germline ends lie 9 bases apart. CDR1 and CDR2 (MNHEY, SVGEGT) derive from the germline V gene. Sequencing was done on a sample of peripheral blood. This clonotype was sampled from a woman aged 18 to 35 with Graves' ophthalmopathy. Donor details come from another sample of the same person, matched by shared clones. This chain is built from TRBV6-2 or TRBV6-3 and TRBJ2-5; a weak D assignment points to TRBD2 (5 bases agree). The DNA sequence follows: TGTGCCAGCAGAACTAGGCGAGAGACCCAGTACTTC. It translates as CASRTRRETQYF.